Below are 22 T cell receptor beta chains sequenced from a single sample in a study of CD8+ T cells in alopecia areata. Following RNA extraction, reverse transcription yielded cDNA that acted as the sequencing template. Sequenced by immunoSEQ multiplex PCR; TCRdb stores in-frame clones only, minus some. The sample consists of about 110,000 clones, roughly 84% of them appearing once. Treatment meaning: oral pan-JAK inhibitor, 5-10 mg twice daily. Material: CD8+ T cells sorted from blood, obtained at week 24, from a patient treated with tofacitinib. The receptors were sampled from a human donor with alopecia areata.

The chain combines TRBV30 with TRBJ2-2; TRBD2 matches 10 bases. CDR3 length equals 15 residues. With V trimmed by 0 bases and J by 4 bases, 2 bases remained unmatched. CDR1 is GTSNPN and CDR2 is SVGIG in the germline V gene (reference sequence). The CDR3 DNA reads TGTGCCTGGAGTGTACTAGCGGGGATCACCGGGGAGCTGTTTTTT. Translation: CAWSVLAGITGELFF.

J is TRBJ1-1 and V is TRBV7-9; maybe TRBD1 (5 bases). The CDR3 extends over 15 amino acids. Trimming took 2 bases from V and 6 from J, leaving 16 bases between them. Germline lookup yields CDR1 SEHNR and CDR2 FQNEAQ (reference sequence). Here the CDR3 reads CASSLIMSRGAEAFF. In nucleotides, the CDR3 is TGTGCCAGCAGCTTAATAATGAGTAGAGGGGCTGAAGCTTTCTTT.

J is TRBJ1-5 and V is TRBV19; no clear D gene. The CDR3 loop spans 13 amino acids. The germline V and J ends were trimmed by 4 bases and 3 bases, with 7 bases remaining between them. Germline CDR1 and CDR2: LNHDA and SQIVND (reference sequence). The CDR3 region has the DNA TGTGCCAGTAGTACTGGGGTCAATCAGCCCCAGCATTTT. Translated: CASSTGVNQPQHF. The complete variable domain, with remaining parts taken from reference TRBV19 and TRBJ1-5, reads DGGITQSPKYLFRKEGQNVTLSCEQNLNHDAMYWYRQDPGQGLRLIYYSQIVNDFQKGDIAEGYSVSREKKESFPLTVTSAQKNPTAFYLCASSTGVNQPQHFGDGTRLSIL.

The chain is built from TRBV7-8 and TRBJ2-7, with a tentative D call TRBD1 (6 bases). CDR1 SGHVS and CDR2 FQNEAQ come from the germline V gene. The CDR3 loop spans 14 amino acids. The V end lost 7 bases, the J end lost 5 bases, and 18 bases lay between the germline ends. The CDR3 nucleotides are TGTGCCAGCAACCGGCGAACCGGGACAAACGAGCAGTACTTC. Translated: CASNRRTGTNEQYF. Based on the CDR3 plus reference TRBV7-8 and TRBJ2-7, the full variable domain is GAGVSQSPRYKVAKRGQDVALRCDPISGHVSLFWYQQALGQGPEFLTYFQNEAQLDKSGLPSDRFFAERPEGSVSTLKIQRTQQEDSAVYLCASNRRTGTNEQYFGPGTRLTVT.

J is TRBJ2-3 and V is TRBV7-8, with D unclear. Per germline, CDR1 SGHVS and CDR2 FQNEAQ. V shed 1 base and J shed 2 bases, with 7 bases lying between them. The CDR3 length is 14 residues. The CDR3, as DNA: TGTGCCAGCAGCTTAGGAGCCACCACAGATACGCAGTATTTT. Translating gives CASSLGATTDTQYF.

This clone was observed a single time. This chain links TRBV6-5 with TRBJ1-1; no reliable D call. Trimming pared 6 bases from V and 4 bases from J, leaving 18 bases between. Germline CDR1 MNHEY, CDR2 SVGAGI. This CDR3 spans 15 amino acids. The CDR3 DNA reads TGTGCCAGCAGCAAAGGGCCTCCCTCGGTCACTGAAGCTTTCTTT. Translating it yields CASSKGPPSVTEAFF.

V and J are TRBV4-1 and TRBJ2-3; TRBD2 agrees at 13 bases. The length of the CDR3 is 15 residues. V lost 5 bases to trimming and J lost 5 bases; unmatched junction nucleotides: 4. Germline V gene data show CDR1 as MGHRA and CDR2 as YSYEKL. CDR3 amino acids: CASSFTSGGEDTQYF. The DNA for the CDR3 is TGCGCCAGCAGCTTTACTAGCGGGGGGGAAGATACGCAGTATTTT.

This chain connects TRBV7-8 to TRBJ2-7, with 8 bases aligning to TRBD1. The germline gives CDR1 SGHVS, CDR2 FQNEAQ. The CDR3 covers 14 residues. Trimming at V came to 5 bases and at J to 4 bases, leaving 7 bases not matched to a gene. CDR3 coding DNA: TGTGCCAGCAGCACGCAGGGGGCATATTACGAGCAGTACTTC. Translated, it gives CASSTQGAYYEQYF.

This sequence joins TRBV7-9 and TRBJ2-7; TRBD2 matches at 14 bases. The CDR3 is 18 amino acids. Germline V lookup: CDR1 SEHNR, CDR2 FQNEAQ (reference sequence). After removal of 5 bases from V and 3 bases from J, the junction contained 12 bases not matched to a gene. CDR3 DNA sequence: TGTGCCAGCAGCATCGGACTAGCGGGGGGAAATATTGTCTACGAGCAGTACTTC. Protein sequence: CASSIGLAGGNIVYEQYF.

The chain joins TRBV2 to TRBJ1-5, with 7 bases matching TRBD1. Germline CDR1 is SNHLY and CDR2 is FYNNEI. With 2 bases clipped from V and 3 bases from J, the junction kept 13 bases outside the gene matches. The CDR3 loop spans 18 amino acids. The DNA for the CDR3 is TGTGCCAGCAGTGAACAAGGGGGCTTTTCCATTAACAATCAGCCCCAGCATTTT. It encodes CASSEQGGFSINNQPQHF.

V is TRBV11-2 and J is TRBJ2-5, with 7 nucleotides matching TRBD2. The CDR3 runs to 13 residues. Unmatched junction bases numbered 5, after V lost 5 bases and J lost 5 bases. CDR1 and CDR2 from the germline V gene are SGHAT and FQNNGV. CDR3 region: CASSPHGGETQYF. In DNA, the CDR3 is TGTGCCAGCAGCCCCCACGGGGGGGAGACCCAGTACTTC.

The chain has TRBV4-1 and TRBJ2-7; unclear D gene. Deletions cut 0 bases from V and 3 bases from J, with 9 bases between. In germline, CDR1 is MGHRA, CDR2 YSYEKL. This CDR3 has 14 amino acids. As DNA, the CDR3 is TGCGCCAGCAGCCAAGATCCATCCTTCTACGAGCAGTACTTC. It codes for CASSQDPSFYEQYF.

CDR3 loop: CASSEGQGVAYEQYF. The DNA for the CDR3 is TGTGCCAGCAGTGAAGGGCAGGGGGTAGCCTACGAGCAGTACTTC. The rearrangement joins TRBV2 to TRBJ2-7, with 7 bases lining up with TRBD1. The CDR3 length is 15 residues. Germline assignment: CDR1 SNHLY and CDR2 FYNNEI. The V segment lost 1 base and the J segment 2 bases; nucleotides outside the gene matches: 5.

The chain recombines TRBV7-8 with TRBJ2-5; D is perhaps TRBD1 (6 bases). Trimming left V 1 base short and J 5 bases short, with 23 bases between. Germline V CDR1 and CDR2: SGHVS, FQNEAQ. The CDR3 runs to 18 residues. CDR3 protein: CASSLEQGRVVLLETQYF. In nucleotides, the CDR3 is TGTGCCAGCAGCTTAGAACAGGGAAGGGTGGTGTTGTTGGAGACCCAGTACTTC.

This chain joins TRBV13 and TRBJ2-4, with a tentative D call TRBD1 (5 bases). The CDR3 length is 17 residues. Trimming shortened V by 0 bases and J by 6 bases, and 18 bases separated the two germline ends. The V gene's germline CDR1 is PRHDT and CDR2 FYEKMQ (reference sequence). The chain's CDR3 is CASSLGRGRVLTNIQYF. Here the CDR3 DNA reads TGTGCCAGCAGCTTAGGCCGAGGCAGGGTTTTAACAAACATTCAGTACTTC. The variable domain in full, completed from reference TRBV13 and TRBJ2-4, reads AAGVIQSPRHLIKEKRETATLKCYPIPRHDTVYWYQQGPGQDPQFLISFYEKMQSDKGSIPDRFSAQQFSDYHSELNMSSLELGDSALYFCASSLGRGRVLTNIQYFGAGTRLSVL.

This clone was found a few times. The rearrangement uses TRBV6-6 and TRBJ2-1, with 7 bases that match TRBD2. CDR3 length equals 16 residues. J gave up 2 bases and V 0 bases, and 4 bases lay outside the gene matches. Germline assignment: CDR1 MNHNY and CDR2 SVGAGI (reference sequence). The CDR3 is CASSYSAGPPYNEQFF. In DNA form, the CDR3 reads TGTGCCAGCAGTTACTCAGCGGGGCCACCCTACAATGAGCAGTTCTTC.

This sequence joins TRBV4-3 and TRBJ2-7; 8 bases are a match to TRBD1. With V trimmed by 1 base and J by 3 bases, 8 bases remained unmatched. The CDR3 has 16 residues. Germline values: CDR1 LGHNA, CDR2 YSLEER. The chain's CDR3 is CASSQVGQGIGYEQYF. The CDR3 nucleotides read TGCGCCAGCAGCCAAGTAGGACAGGGCATCGGCTACGAGCAGTACTTC.

This chain uses TRBV10-2 with TRBJ1-3, with D hard to call. Germline CDR1 is WSHSY and CDR2 is SAAADI. With 4 bases removed from V and 0 bases from J, the gap between germline ends came to 10 bases. The CDR3 covers 15 residues. The CDR3, as DNA: TGCGCCAGCAGTGTTGGACGGAGCTCTGGAAACACCATATATTTT. Translation gives CASSVGRSSGNTIYF.

The rearrangement links TRBV7-6 to TRBJ2-7; 7 nucleotides match TRBD2. Unmatched junction bases numbered 10, after V lost 4 bases and J lost 1 base. There are 16 residues in the CDR3. The germline CDR1 and CDR2 sequences are SGHVS and FNYEAQ. The CDR3, as DNA: TGTGCCAGCAGCTCAAGAGGTAGCGGGCCTTCCTACGAGCAGTACTTC. Its translation: CASSSRGSGPSYEQYF. Drawing the rest from reference TRBV7-6 and TRBJ2-7, the complete variable domain is GAGVSQSPRYKVTKRGQDVALRCDPISGHVSLYWYRQALGQGPEFLTYFNYEAQQDKSGLPNDRFSAERPEGSISTLTIQRTEQRDSAMYRCASSSRGSGPSYEQYFGPGTRLTVT.

To note about this clone: This sequence may be a read error, since a much larger clone differs from it by one base. The V and J genes are TRBV5-6 and TRBJ2-7; D is ambiguous. This CDR3 region has 12 residues. V lost 1 base and J lost 2, with 4 bases in between. CDR1 and CDR2 from the germline V gene are SGHDT and YYEEEE. DNA for the CDR3: TGTGCCAGCAGCTTGCAGGCCTACGAGCAGTACTTC. Protein product: CASSLQAYEQYF.

The rearrangement uses TRBV5-1 and TRBJ2-1; D remains ambiguous. The CDR3 totals 13 residues. The ends were cut back, 4 bases at V and 8 bases at J, with 13 bases in the middle. The germline V gene has CDR1 SGHRS and CDR2 YFSETQ. The CDR3 coding sequence is TGCGCCAGCAGCCTCCTGGGTGGGGATGAGCAGTTCTTC. Translating it yields CASSLLGGDEQFF.

The chain has TRBV11-2 and TRBJ2-7; D is ambiguous. This CDR3 contains 15 residues. V lost 0 bases to trimming and J lost 5 bases, with 14 bases between them. Germline CDR1 reads SGHAT; CDR2 reads FQNNGV. The chain's CDR3 is CASSLEAGPINEQYF. The CDR3 DNA sequence: TGTGCCAGCAGCTTAGAGGCCGGACCTATTAACGAGCAGTACTTC.